Listed below are T cell receptor beta chains from one sample, sequenced in a study of HIV-infected children after antiretroviral therapy interruption. Via MiXCR, TCRdb re-called the 3' RACE reads, giving one row per CDR3 protein. The sample holds tens of thousands of distinct CDR3 sequences, around 4% seen once. Sample: CD45RA+ CD4+ T cells from PBMCs, pooled from several time points, taken from a donor given antiretroviral therapy, either interrupted or continuous. Every receptor here comes from a pool of human donors with HIV. Each CDR3 is given with its conserved first and last residue. The order of the fields is D gene, CDR3 length, J gene, clone size, V gene, CDR3 protein, CDR3 DNA. The D gene is left open where the match is weak. Rows give clone size only sometimes, using once, few, many, or a class for an expanded clone.

D gene: TRBD2
CDR3 length: 16
J gene: TRBJ2-7
clone size: many
V gene: TRBV18
CDR3 protein: CASSPKLAARTYEQYF
CDR3 DNA: TGTGCCAGCTCGCCCAAACTAGCGGCGAGAACCTACGAGCAGTACTTC

D gene: -
CDR3 length: 15
J gene: TRBJ2-7
clone size: many
V gene: TRBV6-5
CDR3 protein: CASSSQEGKAYEQYF
CDR3 DNA: TGTGCCAGCAGTTCCCAAGAGGGGAAGGCCTACGAGCAGTACTTC

D gene: TRBD1
CDR3 length: 13
J gene: TRBJ2-1
clone size: many
V gene: TRBV7-3
CDR3 protein: CASSRDRRNEQFF
CDR3 DNA: TGTGCCAGCAGCCGGGACAGGCGAAATGAGCAGTTCTTC

D gene: -
CDR3 length: 14
J gene: TRBJ1-4
clone size: many
V gene: TRBV29-1
CDR3 protein: CSVGGGTTNEKLFF
CDR3 DNA: TGCAGCGTTGGGGGCGGGACCACTAATGAAAAACTGTTTTTT

D gene: -
CDR3 length: 16
J gene: TRBJ2-2
clone size: many
V gene: TRBV28
CDR3 protein: CASSLFQGLNTGELFF
CDR3 DNA: TGTGCCAGCAGTTTATTCCAGGGGCTGAACACCGGGGAGCTGTTTTTT

D gene: -
CDR3 length: 14
J gene: TRBJ2-1
clone size: -
V gene: TRBV6-9
CDR3 protein: CASSFPRQSNEQFF
CDR3 DNA: TGTGCCAGCAGTTTTCCTCGACAGTCCAATGAGCAGTTCTTC

D gene: TRBD1
CDR3 length: 14
J gene: TRBJ1-1
clone size: -
V gene: TRBV29-1
CDR3 protein: CSVQGQGATTEAFF
CDR3 DNA: TGCAGCGTTCAGGGACAGGGGGCGACCACTGAAGCTTTCTTT

D gene: -
CDR3 length: 14
J gene: TRBJ2-7
clone size: many
V gene: TRBV20-1
CDR3 protein: CSAPRDGNSYEQYF
CDR3 DNA: TGCAGTGCCCCTAGGGACGGAAACTCCTACGAGCAGTACTTC

D gene: TRBD2
CDR3 length: 15
J gene: TRBJ2-3
clone size: many
V gene: TRBV6-5
CDR3 protein: CASRSLAGGQDTQYF
CDR3 DNA: TGTGCCAGCAGGAGTCTAGCGGGGGGGCAGGATACGCAGTATTTT

D gene: -
CDR3 length: 14
J gene: TRBJ1-5
clone size: many
V gene: TRBV29-1
CDR3 protein: CSVAGDGWNQPQHF
CDR3 DNA: TGCAGCGTTGCAGGGGATGGGTGGAATCAGCCCCAGCATTTT

D gene: -
CDR3 length: 13
J gene: TRBJ1-1
clone size: many
V gene: TRBV10-3
CDR3 protein: CAISEEGFTEAFF
CDR3 DNA: TGTGCCATCAGTGAGGAGGGCTTCACTGAAGCTTTCTTT

D gene: -
CDR3 length: 15
J gene: TRBJ2-1
clone size: many
V gene: TRBV6-5
CDR3 protein: CASSYTAGAMNEQFF
CDR3 DNA: TGTGCCAGCAGTTACACGGCGGGGGCGATGAATGAGCAGTTCTTC

D gene: -
CDR3 length: 14
J gene: TRBJ2-5
clone size: few
V gene: TRBV2
CDR3 protein: CASRSTSREETQYF
CDR3 DNA: TGTGCCAGCAGAAGTACTAGCCGAGAAGAGACCCAGTACTTC

D gene: -
CDR3 length: 11
J gene: TRBJ1-5
clone size: many
V gene: TRBV12-3/TRBV12-4
CDR3 protein: CASSYNQPQHF
CDR3 DNA: TGTGCCAGCAGTTACAATCAACCCCAGCATTTT

D gene: -
CDR3 length: 14
J gene: TRBJ1-2
clone size: many
V gene: TRBV2
CDR3 protein: CASSLVGNPYGYTF
CDR3 DNA: TGTGCCAGCAGTTTAGTCGGAAATCCTTATGGCTACACCTTC

D gene: TRBD2
CDR3 length: 16
J gene: TRBJ2-1
clone size: -
V gene: TRBV5-1
CDR3 protein: CASSLDNASGGSRQFF
CDR3 DNA: TGCGCCAGCAGCTTGGATAACGCTAGCGGGGGGTCGAGGCAGTTCTTC

D gene: TRBD2
CDR3 length: 16
J gene: TRBJ2-4
clone size: many
V gene: TRBV2
CDR3 protein: CASSGSGRAPKNIQYF
CDR3 DNA: TGTGCCAGCAGTGGTAGCGGGAGGGCTCCCAAAAACATTCAGTACTTC

D gene: -
CDR3 length: 15
J gene: TRBJ2-1
clone size: many
V gene: TRBV25-1
CDR3 protein: CASSAPRGMGSEQFF
CDR3 DNA: TGTGCCAGCAGCGCGCCGAGGGGCATGGGCAGTGAGCAGTTCTTC

D gene: -
CDR3 length: 13
J gene: TRBJ2-2
clone size: many
V gene: TRBV5-1
CDR3 protein: CASSSVNTGELLF
CDR3 DNA: TGCGCCAGCAGTTCAGTGAACACCGGGGAGCTGCTTTTT

D gene: -
CDR3 length: 12
J gene: TRBJ1-1
clone size: many
V gene: TRBV29-1
CDR3 protein: CSVGPEGTEAFF
CDR3 DNA: TGCAGCGTAGGACCCGAAGGCACTGAAGCTTTCTTT

D gene: TRBD2
CDR3 length: 16
J gene: TRBJ2-1
clone size: many
V gene: TRBV7-2
CDR3 protein: CASSLSGGAQYNEQFF
CDR3 DNA: TGTGCCAGCAGCTTAAGCGGGGGGGCCCAATACAATGAGCAGTTCTTC

D gene: -
CDR3 length: 14
J gene: TRBJ2-6
clone size: many
V gene: TRBV6-5
CDR3 protein: CASSTSAGANVLTF
CDR3 DNA: TGTGCCAGCAGCACTAGTGCTGGGGCCAACGTCCTGACTTTC

D gene: TRBD1
CDR3 length: 16
J gene: TRBJ1-5
clone size: many
V gene: TRBV6-6
CDR3 protein: CASSRGGDRGNQPQHF
CDR3 DNA: TGTGCCAGCAGCAGAGGAGGGGACAGAGGAAATCAGCCCCAGCATTTT

D gene: TRBD2
CDR3 length: 16
J gene: TRBJ2-1
clone size: -
V gene: TRBV29-1
CDR3 protein: CSVSRRAGGLYNEQFF
CDR3 DNA: TGCAGCGTTTCCCGGAGGGCGGGGGGTCTCTACAATGAGCAGTTCTTC

D gene: -
CDR3 length: 15
J gene: TRBJ2-3
clone size: few
V gene: TRBV24-1
CDR3 protein: CATSGSGGASDTQYF
CDR3 DNA: TGTGCCACCAGTGGGAGTGGGGGCGCTTCAGATACGCAGTATTTT

D gene: TRBD1
CDR3 length: 14
J gene: TRBJ1-2
clone size: many
V gene: TRBV20-1
CDR3 protein: CSAREQGADYGYTF
CDR3 DNA: TGCAGTGCTAGAGAACAGGGGGCCGACTATGGCTACACCTTC

D gene: -
CDR3 length: 14
J gene: TRBJ1-1
clone size: many
V gene: TRBV25-1
CDR3 protein: CASSEREGGSEAFF
CDR3 DNA: TGTGCCAGCAGTGAACGGGAAGGAGGGTCTGAAGCTTTCTTT

D gene: -
CDR3 length: 14
J gene: TRBJ1-4
clone size: many
V gene: TRBV30
CDR3 protein: CAWSVGQGREKLFF
CDR3 DNA: TGTGCCTGGAGTGTAGGGCAGGGAAGGGAAAAACTGTTTTTT

D gene: -
CDR3 length: 13
J gene: TRBJ2-7
clone size: many
V gene: TRBV2
CDR3 protein: CASSIEGRYEQYF
CDR3 DNA: TGTGCCAGCAGTATCGAGGGAAGGTACGAGCAGTACTTC

D gene: -
CDR3 length: 13
J gene: TRBJ2-2
clone size: many
V gene: TRBV24-1
CDR3 protein: CAIQDSNTGELFF
CDR3 DNA: TGTGCCATACAGGATTCGAACACCGGGGAGCTGTTTTTT

D gene: TRBD2
CDR3 length: 15
J gene: TRBJ2-7
clone size: many
V gene: TRBV5-1
CDR3 protein: CASSLTSGGTYEQYF
CDR3 DNA: TGCGCCAGCAGCTTGACGAGCGGGGGGACCTACGAGCAGTACTTC

D gene: TRBD1
CDR3 length: 14
J gene: TRBJ1-2
clone size: few
V gene: TRBV13
CDR3 protein: CASSSQGANYGYTF
CDR3 DNA: TGTGCCAGCAGCTCGCAGGGGGCGAACTATGGCTACACCTTC

D gene: -
CDR3 length: 13
J gene: TRBJ1-2
clone size: many
V gene: TRBV5-1
CDR3 protein: CASSPDQSRGYTF
CDR3 DNA: TGCGCCAGCAGCCCGGATCAGAGTCGTGGCTACACCTTC

D gene: TRBD2
CDR3 length: 15
J gene: TRBJ2-2
clone size: -
V gene: TRBV7-2
CDR3 protein: CASSPSGGVTGELFF
CDR3 DNA: TGTGCCAGCAGCCCAAGCGGGGGGGTCACCGGGGAGCTGTTTTTT

D gene: -
CDR3 length: 14
J gene: TRBJ2-7
clone size: many
V gene: TRBV28
CDR3 protein: CASSPGLDFYEQYF
CDR3 DNA: TGTGCCAGCAGTCCGGGACTCGACTTCTACGAGCAGTACTTC

D gene: TRBD1
CDR3 length: 15
J gene: TRBJ2-2
clone size: many
V gene: TRBV12-3/TRBV12-4
CDR3 protein: CASRESGGNTGELFF
CDR3 DNA: TGTGCCAGCAGGGAATCAGGGGGCAACACCGGGGAGCTGTTTTTT

D gene: -
CDR3 length: 14
J gene: TRBJ1-2
clone size: many
V gene: TRBV2
CDR3 protein: CASSRDGANYGYTF
CDR3 DNA: TGTGCCAGCAGCCGGGACGGTGCTAACTATGGCTACACCTTC

D gene: -
CDR3 length: 11
J gene: TRBJ1-1
clone size: many
V gene: TRBV3-1
CDR3 protein: CASSIGHEAFF
CDR3 DNA: TGTGCCAGCAGCATCGGTCATGAAGCTTTCTTT

D gene: -
CDR3 length: 14
J gene: TRBJ1-1
clone size: many
V gene: TRBV6-1
CDR3 protein: CASSDQGQGTEAFF
CDR3 DNA: TGTGCCAGCAGTGATCAGGGACAAGGCACTGAAGCTTTCTTT

D gene: -
CDR3 length: 14
J gene: TRBJ1-1
clone size: -
V gene: TRBV20-1
CDR3 protein: CSARGARIVTEAFF
CDR3 DNA: TGCAGTGCTAGGGGAGCAAGAATCGTGACTGAAGCTTTCTTT

D gene: -
CDR3 length: 17
J gene: TRBJ2-1
clone size: -
V gene: TRBV29-1
CDR3 protein: CSVEVGGPTFSYNEQFF
CDR3 DNA: TGCAGCGTTGAGGTGGGGGGACCTACCTTTTCCTACAATGAGCAGTTCTTC

D gene: -
CDR3 length: 14
J gene: TRBJ1-2
clone size: many
V gene: TRBV27
CDR3 protein: CASSLSGRGFGYTF
CDR3 DNA: TGTGCCAGCAGTTTATCGGGCAGGGGATTTGGCTACACCTTC

D gene: TRBD1
CDR3 length: 14
J gene: TRBJ1-2
clone size: many
V gene: TRBV6-5
CDR3 protein: CASSRDSLGYGYTF
CDR3 DNA: TGTGCCAGCAGTCGGGACAGCCTGGGCTATGGCTACACCTTC

D gene: -
CDR3 length: 15
J gene: TRBJ2-2
clone size: few
V gene: TRBV15
CDR3 protein: CATSRDLGATGELFF
CDR3 DNA: TGTGCCACCAGCAGAGATCTGGGTGCAACCGGGGAGCTGTTTTTT

D gene: TRBD1
CDR3 length: 16
J gene: TRBJ2-3
clone size: many
V gene: TRBV9
CDR3 protein: CASSVHRGLITDTQYF
CDR3 DNA: TGTGCCAGCAGCGTCCACAGGGGTTTAATAACGGATACGCAGTATTTT

D gene: TRBD1
CDR3 length: 15
J gene: TRBJ2-1
clone size: many
V gene: TRBV5-1
CDR3 protein: CASRRRDRITDEQFF
CDR3 DNA: TGCGCCAGCAGGAGAAGGGACAGGATAACCGATGAGCAGTTCTTC